These 20 T cell receptor beta chains were all obtained from the same sample, sequenced in a study of cytomegalovirus exposure and HLA in healthy donors (dated by TCRdb to the late 2010s). Library creation used the immunoSEQ multiplex PCR assay. For the multiplex PCR, a mixture combining 60 forward primers for TCR Vbeta segments and 13 reverse primers for TCR Jbeta segments was used. This immuneACCESS table, as held by TCRdb, lists in-frame sequences with V and J called but not all clones. Of the missing ones, under half trace to an unresolved V gene in checked studies; the others have no known cause. Counted in this sample were fewer than 85,000 clones; about 78% of them appeared once. The top ten clonotypes cover roughly 6% of the sample. Sequenced material: PBMCs. The receptors were gathered from a male donor in good health and CMV-seropositive.

The V and J genes are TRBV7-9 and TRBJ1-4, with D hard to call. Germline CDR1 is SEHNR and CDR2 is FQNEAQ (reference sequence). The CDR3 totals 16 residues. Between the trimmed V and J ends, which lost 0 bases and 7 bases, there was a span of 15 bases. CDR3 in DNA: TGTGCCAGCAGCTTAGCGAAGGAACGTCGCGGTGAAAAACTGTTTTTT. Translating gives CASSLAKERRGEKLFF.

The V and J genes are TRBV27 and TRBJ1-2; D perhaps matches TRBD1 (5 bases). Germline lookup yields CDR1 MNHEY and CDR2 SMNVEV (reference sequence). CDR3 length: 15 residues. V was shortened by 8 bases and J by 8 bases, with 24 bases between the two germline ends. The CDR3 bases are TGTGCCAGCCGAGACAGCTCGGTAGGAGCTCGGGGCTACACCTTC. Translated: CASRDSSVGARGYTF.

Concerning this clone itself: One end of the junction varies from germline; a read error may be responsible. V usage is TRBV6-1 and J usage is TRBJ1-2; 11 bases match TRBD1. CDR3 length: 15 residues. Germline CDR1 reads MNHNS; CDR2 reads SASEGT. CDR3 in amino acids: CASREGQGANYGYTF. CDR3 nucleotide sequence: TGTGCCAGCAGGGAAGGACAGGGGGCCAACTATGGCTACACCTTC.

The rearrangement uses TRBV15 and TRBJ2-3, with 9 bases matching TRBD2. Germline CDR1 and CDR2: LNHNV and YYDKDF (reference sequence). V shed 0 bases and J 2 bases; nucleotides not matched to a gene: 9. This CDR3 spans 18 amino acids. The CDR3 DNA reads TGTGCCACCAGCAGAGATTATCCGGGACTAGCAGTCACAGATACGCAGTATTTT. As protein: CATSRDYPGLAVTDTQYF. The full variable domain, rest sourced from reference TRBV15 and TRBJ2-3, is DAMVIQNPRYQVTQFGKPVTLSCSQTLNHNVMYWYQQKSSQAPKLLFHYYDKDFNNEADTPDNFQSRRPNTSFCFLDIRSPGLGDTAMYLCATSRDYPGLAVTDTQYFGPGTRLTVL.

The chain combines TRBV5-4 with TRBJ2-1; possible D gene TRBD1, 6 bases. This CDR3 has 15 amino acids. V lost 3 bases and J lost 0, with 10 bases in between. Germline loops: CDR1 SGHNT, CDR2 YYREEE (reference sequence). The CDR3 region has the DNA TGTGCCAGCAGCTACCGGGACACCTCCTACAATGAGCAGTTCTTC. This sequence encodes CASSYRDTSYNEQFF.

V and J are TRBV4-2 and TRBJ1-4, with 7 bases identical to TRBD1. CDR1 and CDR2 from the germline V gene are LGHNA and YNFKEQ. Trimming took 1 base from V and 8 from J; bases not matched to a gene: 10. The CDR3 spans 16 residues. The CDR3 sequence is CASSQATNRGGEKLFF. The CDR3 bases are TGTGCCAGCAGCCAAGCTACTAACAGGGGTGGGGAAAAACTGTTTTTT.

V and J are TRBV7-2 and TRBJ2-1; TRBD1 is a possible D gene (7 bases). The CDR3 runs to 15 residues. The germline V gene encodes CDR1 SGHTA and CDR2 FQGNSA. V lost 5 bases and J lost 0, with 11 bases in between. Written as DNA, the CDR3 is TGTGCCAGCAGCGCAGGGGGGAACTCCTACAATGAGCAGTTCTTC. Encoded protein: CASSAGGNSYNEQFF.

This chain joins TRBV7-2 and TRBJ1-2; D gene uncertain. V lost 1 base and J 6 bases, leaving 18 bases between the germline ends. The CDR3 spans 16 residues. CDR1 and CDR2 (germline): SGHTA, FQGNSA. The CDR3 here is CASSLDRSGSKNGYTF. The CDR3, as DNA: TGTGCCAGCAGCTTAGATCGGTCGGGGTCCAAGAATGGCTACACCTTC.

V is TRBV5-1 and J is TRBJ1-1, with D maybe TRBD1 (6 bases). CDR1 SGHRS and CDR2 YFSETQ come from the germline V gene. The V gene lost 4 bases and the J gene lost 1 base, with 14 bases spanning the gap. The CDR3 totals 15 residues. The CDR3 DNA sequence: TGCGCCAGCAGCCCGGGGGGACATCGGAACACTGAAGCTTTCTTT. The encoded protein is CASSPGGHRNTEAFF.

This clone was seen once. One end of the junction varies from germline; a read error may be responsible. The CDR3 DNA reads as TGTGCCGGCAGTAAACAGGGTGGGAACACTGAAGCTTTCTTT. As protein: CAGSKQGGNTEAFF. V is TRBV6-5 and J is TRBJ1-1; tentatively, D is TRBD1 (6 bases). The CDR3 runs 14 residues. Per germline, CDR1 MNHEY and CDR2 SVGAGI.

The CDR3 bases are TGTGCCAGCATCATATTGGGGGGAAACGAAAAACTGTTTTTT. Encoded protein: CASIILGGNEKLFF. The chain is built from TRBV27 and TRBJ1-4, with D perhaps TRBD1 (5 bases). This CDR3 has 14 amino acids. V dropped 7 bases and J dropped 8 bases, with 17 bases sitting between them. Germline loops: CDR1 MNHEY, CDR2 SMNVEV (reference sequence).

The J gene is TRBJ1-2, the V gene TRBV5-6; D is ambiguous. With 3 bases removed from V and 4 bases from J, the gap between germline ends came to 13 bases. The CDR3 spans 14 residues. Germline CDR1 SGHDT, CDR2 YYEEEE. In DNA form, the CDR3 reads TGTGCCAGCAGCTCCTTGGGCGGGCTCTATGGCTACACCTTC. Its protein product is CASSSLGGLYGYTF.

This clone was counted only a few times. J is TRBJ1-4 and V is TRBV15; 9 bases align to TRBD1. The germline V gene encodes CDR1 LNHNV and CDR2 YYDKDF (reference sequence). V trimming: 1 base; J trimming: 0 bases; junction bases outside the gene matches: 3. The CDR3 extends over 17 amino acids. The CDR3 loop is CATSRADRGTTNEKLFF. In DNA, the CDR3 is TGTGCCACCAGCAGAGCAGACAGGGGGACAACTAATGAAAAACTGTTTTTT.

The chain combines TRBV5-1 with TRBJ1-2, with 11 nucleotides matching TRBD1. The germline CDR1 and CDR2 sequences are SGHRS and YFSETQ. With 4 bases clipped from V and 6 bases from J, the junction kept 5 bases outside the gene matches. The CDR3 sequence is 14 residues long. CDR3 in DNA: TGCGCCAGCAGCCCGGGACAGGGGGGCCATGGCTACACCTTC. Translated: CASSPGQGGHGYTF.

The CDR3 reads CASSLAMGQGNEQFF. In DNA, the CDR3 is TGTGCCAGCAGCTTGGCCATGGGCCAGGGAAATGAGCAGTTCTTC. The chain links TRBV5-4 to TRBJ2-1, with D maybe TRBD1 (5 bases). This CDR3 has 15 amino acids. Per the germline V gene, CDR1 is SGHNT and CDR2 is YYREEE (reference sequence). V lost 0 bases to trimming and J lost 7 bases, with 14 bases between them.

This clone was picked up a small number of times. The rearrangement uses TRBV14 and TRBJ2-1; D remains ambiguous. Germline assignment: CDR1 SGHDN and CDR2 FVKESK. The ends were cut back, 3 bases at V and 11 bases at J, with 8 bases in the middle. This CDR3 has 11 amino acids. CDR3 amino acids: CASSHVFKQFF. The CDR3 nucleotides are TGTGCCAGCAGCCACGTGTTTAAGCAGTTCTTC.

J is TRBJ1-2 and V is TRBV6-5, with unresolved D. V gave up 5 bases and J gave up 5 bases, with 9 bases separating them. The CDR3 contains 12 residues. Germline-derived CDR1 and CDR2 are MNHEY and SVGAGI. DNA for the CDR3: TGTGCCAGCAGTGACTTTTCTTATGGCTACACCTTC. This sequence encodes CASSDFSYGYTF.

This chain uses TRBV28 with TRBJ2-5; TRBD1 agrees at 7 bases. Germline lookup yields CDR1 MDHEN and CDR2 SYDVKM. V shed 10 bases, J shed 1 base, and the junction held 15 bases outside the gene matches. The CDR3 length is 16 residues. DNA of the CDR3: TGTGCCACCCGACAGGGTGAGGGCGGTTCCCAAGAGACCCAGTACTTC. Translating gives CATRQGEGGSQETQYF.

J is TRBJ1-2 and V is TRBV2; D not certain. Deletions cut 2 bases from V and 0 bases from J, with 7 bases between. CDR1 SNHLY and CDR2 FYNNEI come from the germline V gene. This CDR3 comprises 14 residues. The CDR3 loop is CASSEHPANYGYTF. The CDR3 DNA reads as TGTGCCAGCAGTGAACACCCAGCTAACTATGGCTACACCTTC.

V gene TRBV28 combines with J gene TRBJ2-7, with D uncertain. V was trimmed by 5 bases and J by 6 bases, leaving 11 bases between them. Germline lookup yields CDR1 MDHEN and CDR2 SYDVKM. CDR3 size: 12 residues. The CDR3 DNA is TGTGCCAGCAGTCTTTCCCCGTCCGAGCAGTACTTC. It translates to CASSLSPSEQYF.